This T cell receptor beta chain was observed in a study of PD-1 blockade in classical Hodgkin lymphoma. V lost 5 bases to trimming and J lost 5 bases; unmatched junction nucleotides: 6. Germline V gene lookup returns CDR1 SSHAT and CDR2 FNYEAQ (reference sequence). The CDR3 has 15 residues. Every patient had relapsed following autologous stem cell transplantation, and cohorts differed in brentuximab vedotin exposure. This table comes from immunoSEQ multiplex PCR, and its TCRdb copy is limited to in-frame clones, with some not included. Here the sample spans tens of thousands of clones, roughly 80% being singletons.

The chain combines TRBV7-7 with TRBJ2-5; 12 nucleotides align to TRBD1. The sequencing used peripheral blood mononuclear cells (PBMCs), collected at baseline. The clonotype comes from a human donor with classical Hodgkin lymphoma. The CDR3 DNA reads TGTGCCAGCAGCGGGACAGGGGGCAATCGGGAGACCCAGTACTTC. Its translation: CASSGTGGNRETQYF.